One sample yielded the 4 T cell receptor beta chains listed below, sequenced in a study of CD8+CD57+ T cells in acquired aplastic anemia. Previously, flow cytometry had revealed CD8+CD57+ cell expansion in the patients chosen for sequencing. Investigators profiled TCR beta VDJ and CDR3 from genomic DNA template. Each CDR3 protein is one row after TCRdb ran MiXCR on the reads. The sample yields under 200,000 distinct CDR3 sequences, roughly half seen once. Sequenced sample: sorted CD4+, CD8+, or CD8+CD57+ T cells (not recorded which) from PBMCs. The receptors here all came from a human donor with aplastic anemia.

This CDR3 is CASSSVQGYEQYF. The DNA for the CDR3 is TGTGCCAGCAGCTCCGTACAGGGCTACGAGCAGTACTTC. This rearrangement joins TRBV7-2 to TRBJ2-7; TRBD1 might be the D (6 bases). Germline assignment: CDR1 SGHTA and CDR2 FQGNSA. This CDR3 comprises 13 residues. Trimming left V 4 bases short and J 3 bases short, with 10 bases between. Drawing the rest from reference TRBV7-2 and TRBJ2-7, the complete variable domain is GAGVSQSPSNKVTEKGKDVELRCDPISGHTALYWYRQSLGQGLEFLIYFQGNSAPDKSGLPSDRFSAERTGGSVSTLTIQRTQQEDSAVYLCASSSVQGYEQYFGPGTRLTVT.

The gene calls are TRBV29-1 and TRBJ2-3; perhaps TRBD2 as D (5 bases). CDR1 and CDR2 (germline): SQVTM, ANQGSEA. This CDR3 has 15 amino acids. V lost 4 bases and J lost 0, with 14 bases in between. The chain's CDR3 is CSVGAAASSTDTQYF. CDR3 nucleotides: TGCAGCGTTGGTGCAGCGGCATCTAGCACAGATACGCAGTATTTT.

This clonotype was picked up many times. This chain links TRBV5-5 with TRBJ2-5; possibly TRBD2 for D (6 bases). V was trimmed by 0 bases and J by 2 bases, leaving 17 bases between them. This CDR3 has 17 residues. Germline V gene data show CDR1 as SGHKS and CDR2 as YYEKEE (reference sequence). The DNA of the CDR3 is TGTGCCAGCAGCTTGGCCCCGAACAGGAGGGCGCAAGAGACCCAGTACTTC. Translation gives CASSLAPNRRAQETQYF.

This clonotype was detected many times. Here the CDR3 reads CASSIGRVSEAFF. DNA for the CDR3: TGTGCCAGTAGTATCGGAAGGGTGTCTGAAGCTTTCTTT. The chain carries TRBV19 and TRBJ1-1; D unresolved. Trimming took off 3 bases at V and 6 bases at J, with 11 bases between the two ends. CDR1 is LNHDA, CDR2 SQIVND, per germline (reference sequence). CDR3 length equals 13 residues.